Following are 13 T cell receptor beta chains from one sample sequenced in a study of shared clonotypes between healthy human individuals (dated by TCRdb to the early 2020s). Library creation used the immunoSEQ multiplex PCR assay. TCRdb carries this immuneACCESS record with in-frame sequences only. Its versions omit some clonotypes, under half of them owing to an unresolved V gene in the studies checked, with the rest unexplained. For this sample the table gives millions of clones, of which 90% to 95% were detected only once. The ten largest clones add up to under 0.45% of the sample. Sequencing was done on a sample of naive CD4+ T cells from PBMCs. The cell subset or site label of this sample denotes: CD45RA+ positively selected. These receptors were obtained from a man between 18 and 35 years old in good health. Some clones in this sample may be carry-over from other donors' samples.

The table lists this clone with a count of one. This chain uses TRBV18 with TRBJ1-3; no reliable D call. The CDR3 contains 17 residues. Trimming cost V 2 bases and J 0 bases, with 14 bases left between them. CDR1 and CDR2 from the germline V gene are KGHSH and LQKENI. The DNA of the CDR3 is TGTGCCAGCTCACCATTCGCATACAGTAACTCTGGAAACACCATATATTTT. Protein sequence: CASSPFAYSNSGNTIYF.

The rearrangement joins TRBV2 to TRBJ2-7; D gene uncertain. The germline CDR1 and CDR2 sequences are SNHLY and FYNNEI. Trimming cost V 10 bases and J 0 bases, with 13 bases left between them. The CDR3 is made up of 13 amino acids. The DNA for the CDR3 is TGTGCCATCACCGGGCTGTACTCCTACGAGCAGTACTTC. Protein: CAITGLYSYEQYF.

This clone appeared once. The genes are TRBV5-6 and TRBJ1-3; 8 nucleotides match TRBD1. The trim removed 3 bases at V and 4 bases at J, leaving 3 bases unmatched. This CDR3 is 14 amino acids long. CDR1 SGHDT and CDR2 YYEEEE come from the germline V gene. CDR3 region: CASSSWTGGNTIYF. The CDR3 nucleotides are TGTGCCAGCAGCTCGTGGACAGGGGGAAACACCATATATTTT.

This rearrangement joins TRBV2 to TRBJ1-1; D is undetermined. The CDR3 spans 13 residues. The V gene's germline CDR1 is SNHLY and CDR2 FYNNEI. Trimming cost V 5 bases and J 3 bases, with 10 bases left between them. In nucleotides, the CDR3 is TGTGCCAGCAGTATGCATGGGGACACTGAAGCTTTCTTT. Its translation is CASSMHGDTEAFF.

The genes are TRBV6-4 and TRBJ2-3; possibly TRBD1 or TRBD2 for D (5 bases each). Germline CDR1 is MRHNA and CDR2 is SNTAGT. This CDR3 has 16 residues. CDR3 region: CANAVLGREFSDTQYF. The DNA for the CDR3 is TGTGCAAATGCAGTACTGGGCAGGGAGTTTTCAGATACGCAGTATTTT.

V gene TRBV7-3 combines with J gene TRBJ2-3; D gene uncertain. This CDR3 contains 15 residues. Germline lookup yields CDR1 SGHTA and CDR2 FQGTGA. V was shortened by 2 bases and J by 4 bases, with 13 bases between the two germline ends. The CDR3 DNA sequence: TGTGCCAGCAGCTTAGTCGGGCCAGGCGCAGATACGCAGTATTTT. Its translation is CASSLVGPGADTQYF. Based on the CDR3 plus reference TRBV7-3 and TRBJ2-3, the full variable domain is GAGVSQTPSNKVTEKGKYVELRCDPISGHTALYWYRQSLGQGPEFLIYFQGTGAADDSGLPNDRFFAVRPEGSVSTLKIQRTERGDSAVYLCASSLVGPGADTQYFGPGTRLTVL.

This sequence joins TRBV7-2 and TRBJ2-7; 7 bases are shared with TRBD2. The CDR3 sequence is 15 residues long. V dropped 5 bases and J dropped 0; count of bases not matched to a gene: 7. CDR1 SGHTA and CDR2 FQGNSA come from the germline V gene. The CDR3 DNA reads as TGTGCCAGCAGCCCCCGACTAGCTAGCTCCTACGAGCAGTACTTC. Its protein is CASSPRLASSYEQYF.

A few counts support this clone. The gene calls are TRBV20-1 and TRBJ1-2, with D hard to call. The CDR3 runs 11 residues. CDR1 and CDR2 from the germline V gene are DFQATT and SNEGSKA (reference sequence). The V and J ends lost 7 bases and 6 bases respectively, with 12 bases between them. CDR3 protein: CSVSGRDGYTF. The CDR3, as DNA: TGCAGTGTCAGCGGGCGCGATGGCTACACCTTC.

The CDR3: CASSVTAVRYGYTF. The CDR3 DNA sequence: TGTGCCAGCAGTGTGACTGCGGTTCGCTATGGCTACACCTTC. This chain uses TRBV6-1 with TRBJ1-2; no clear D. Trimming pared 4 bases from V and 4 bases from J, leaving 13 bases between. Germline loops: CDR1 MNHNS, CDR2 SASEGT. The CDR3 has 14 residues.

The genes are TRBV5-1 and TRBJ2-7; D is perhaps TRBD1 or TRBD2 (5 bases each). Looked up from germline, CDR1 is SGHRS and CDR2 is YFSETQ. V gave up 3 bases and J gave up 7 bases, with 20 bases separating them. The CDR3 is 15 residues long. The CDR3 nucleotides are TGCGCCAGCAGCTATGATCCGGGACCGAGGGAAGAGCAGTACTTC. This gives the protein CASSYDPGPREEQYF. The whole variable domain, remainder taken from reference TRBV5-1 and TRBJ2-7, is KAGVTQTPRYLIKTRGQQVTLSCSPISGHRSVSWYQQTPGQGLQFLFEYFSETQRNKGNFPGRFSGRQFSNSRSEMNVSTLELGDSALYLCASSYDPGPREEQYFGPGTRLTVT.

This CDR3 reads CASSPQGGPPGANVLTF. CDR3 DNA sequence: TGTGCCAGCAGCCCCCAGGGAGGTCCGCCTGGGGCCAACGTCCTGACTTTC. The rearrangement links TRBV7-3 to TRBJ2-6, with D possibly TRBD2 on 6 matching bases. In germline, CDR1 is SGHTA, CDR2 FQGTGA. V lost 5 bases and J 2 bases, leaving 16 bases between the germline ends. CDR3 length equals 17 residues.

This chain uses TRBV29-1 with TRBJ2-1, with D possibly matching TRBD2 (5 bases). Germline V lookup: CDR1 SQVTM, CDR2 ANQGSEA. The germline V and J ends were trimmed by 4 bases and 12 bases, with 16 bases remaining between them. The CDR3 has 12 amino acids. The CDR3 region has the DNA TGCAGCGTTGCAGACTACCTGGACGGGCAGTTCTTC. It specifies CSVADYLDGQFF.

V is TRBV5-1 and J is TRBJ2-7; 9 bases are shared with TRBD2. J was trimmed by 5 bases and V by 4 bases; bases with no gene match: 13. The CDR3 has 16 residues. CDR1 and CDR2 from the germline V gene are SGHRS and YFSETQ. CDR3: CASSIAIAGAGDEQYF. In DNA, the CDR3 is TGCGCCAGCAGCATCGCGATAGCGGGAGCGGGCGACGAGCAGTACTTC.